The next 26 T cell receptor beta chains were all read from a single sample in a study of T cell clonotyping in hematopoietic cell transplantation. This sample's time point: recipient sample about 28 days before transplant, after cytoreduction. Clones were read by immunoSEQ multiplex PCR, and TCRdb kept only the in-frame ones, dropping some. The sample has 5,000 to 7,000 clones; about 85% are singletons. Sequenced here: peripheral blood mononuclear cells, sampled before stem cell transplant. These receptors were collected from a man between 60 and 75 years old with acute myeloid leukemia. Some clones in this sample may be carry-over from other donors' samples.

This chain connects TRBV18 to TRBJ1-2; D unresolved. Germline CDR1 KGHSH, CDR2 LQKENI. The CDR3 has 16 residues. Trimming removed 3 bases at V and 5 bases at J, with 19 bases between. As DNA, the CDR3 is TGTGCCAGCTCACCCTCCGGACCGCCGTCCAATTATGGCTACACCTTC. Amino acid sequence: CASSPSGPPSNYGYTF.

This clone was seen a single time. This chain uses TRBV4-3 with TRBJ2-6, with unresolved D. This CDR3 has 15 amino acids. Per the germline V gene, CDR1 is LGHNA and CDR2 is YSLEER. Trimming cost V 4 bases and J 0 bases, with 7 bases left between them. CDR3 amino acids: CASSPQSSGANVLTF. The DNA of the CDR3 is TGCGCCAGCAGCCCTCAGAGCTCTGGGGCCAACGTCCTGACTTTC.

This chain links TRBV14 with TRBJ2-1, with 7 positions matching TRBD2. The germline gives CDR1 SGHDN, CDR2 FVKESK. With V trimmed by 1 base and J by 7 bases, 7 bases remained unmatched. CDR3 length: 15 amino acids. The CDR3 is CASSQGTSLLNEQFF. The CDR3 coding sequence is TGTGCCAGCAGCCAAGGGACTAGTCTTCTTAATGAGCAGTTCTTC.

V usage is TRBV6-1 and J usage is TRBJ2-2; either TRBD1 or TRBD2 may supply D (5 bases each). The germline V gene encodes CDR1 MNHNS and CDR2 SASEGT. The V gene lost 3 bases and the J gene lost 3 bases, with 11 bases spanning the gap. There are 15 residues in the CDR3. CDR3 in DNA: TGTGCCAGCAGTGAGAGGGACGGATACACCGGGGAGCTGTTTTTT. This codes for CASSERDGYTGELFF.

CDR3 sequence reads: CASSLARGRRSGANVLTF. Here the CDR3 DNA reads TGTGCCAGCAGCTTAGCCCGCGGACGGCGCTCTGGGGCCAACGTCCTGACTTTC. The J gene is TRBJ2-6, the V gene TRBV11-3; unclear D gene. V dropped 1 base and J dropped 0 bases, with 13 bases sitting between them. Per germline, CDR1 SGHNT and CDR2 YENEEA. The CDR3 runs to 18 residues.

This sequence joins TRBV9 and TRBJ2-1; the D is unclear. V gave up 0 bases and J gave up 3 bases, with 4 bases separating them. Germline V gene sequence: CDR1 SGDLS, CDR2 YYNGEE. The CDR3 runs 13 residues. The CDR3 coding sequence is TGTGCCAGCAGCGTAGCGGACTACAATGAGCAGTTCTTC. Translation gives CASSVADYNEQFF. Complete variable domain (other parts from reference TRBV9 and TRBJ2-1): DSGVTQTPKHLITATGQRVTLRCSPRSGDLSVYWYQQSLDQGLQFLIQYYNGEERAKGNILERFSAQQFPDLHSELNLSSLELGDSALYFCASSVADYNEQFFGPGTRLTVL.

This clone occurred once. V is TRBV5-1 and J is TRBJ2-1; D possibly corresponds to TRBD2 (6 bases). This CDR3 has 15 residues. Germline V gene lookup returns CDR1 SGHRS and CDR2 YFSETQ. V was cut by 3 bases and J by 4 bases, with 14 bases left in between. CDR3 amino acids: CASSWTMRFYNEQFF. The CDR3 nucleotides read TGCGCCAGCAGCTGGACTATGCGGTTTTACAATGAGCAGTTCTTC.

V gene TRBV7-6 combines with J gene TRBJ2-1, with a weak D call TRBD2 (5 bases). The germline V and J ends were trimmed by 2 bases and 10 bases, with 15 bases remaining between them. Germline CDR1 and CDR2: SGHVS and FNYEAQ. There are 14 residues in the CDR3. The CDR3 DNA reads TGTGCCAGCAGCTTAACTTTTAAGGACTCGGAGCAGTTCTTC. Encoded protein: CASSLTFKDSEQFF.

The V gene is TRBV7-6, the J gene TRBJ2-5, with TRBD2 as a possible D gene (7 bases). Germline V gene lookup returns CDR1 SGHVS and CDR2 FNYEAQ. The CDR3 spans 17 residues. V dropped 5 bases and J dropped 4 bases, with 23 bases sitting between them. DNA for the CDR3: TGTGCCAGCAGCGCCACCAACCCGGGGGGCAGGGGAGAGACCCAGTACTTC. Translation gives CASSATNPGGRGETQYF.

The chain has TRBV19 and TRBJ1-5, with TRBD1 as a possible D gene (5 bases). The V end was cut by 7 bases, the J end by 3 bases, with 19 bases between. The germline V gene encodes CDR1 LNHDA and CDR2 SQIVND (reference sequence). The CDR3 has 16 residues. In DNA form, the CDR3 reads TGTGCCAGTACCCCGGACCCGGGACTTTACAATCAGCCCCAGCATTTT. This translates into CASTPDPGLYNQPQHF.

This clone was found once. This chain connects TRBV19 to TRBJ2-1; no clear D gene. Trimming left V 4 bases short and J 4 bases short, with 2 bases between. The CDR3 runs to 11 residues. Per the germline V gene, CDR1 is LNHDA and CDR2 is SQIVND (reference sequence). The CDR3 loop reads CASSKYNEQFF. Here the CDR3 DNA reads TGTGCCAGTAGTAAATACAATGAGCAGTTCTTC.

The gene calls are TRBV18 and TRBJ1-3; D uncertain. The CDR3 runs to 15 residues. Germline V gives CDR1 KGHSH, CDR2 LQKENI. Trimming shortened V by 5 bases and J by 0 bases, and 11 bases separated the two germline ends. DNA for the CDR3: TGTGCCAGCTCAACCAGCCTTACCTCTGGAAACACCATATATTTT. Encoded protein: CASSTSLTSGNTIYF. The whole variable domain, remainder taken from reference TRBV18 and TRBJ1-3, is NAGVMQNPRHLVRRRGQEARLRCSPMKGHSHVYWYRQLPEEGLKFMVYLQKENIIDESGMPKERFSAEFPKEGPSILRIQQVVRGDSAAYFCASSTSLTSGNTIYFGEGSWLTVV.

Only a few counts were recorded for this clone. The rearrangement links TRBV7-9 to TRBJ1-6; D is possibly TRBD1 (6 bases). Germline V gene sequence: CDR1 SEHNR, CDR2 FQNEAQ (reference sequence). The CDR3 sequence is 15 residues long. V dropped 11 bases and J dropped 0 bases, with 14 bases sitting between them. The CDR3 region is CAVEYRDSYNSPLHF. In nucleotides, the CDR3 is TGTGCCGTGGAGTACAGGGACTCCTATAATTCACCCCTCCACTTT.

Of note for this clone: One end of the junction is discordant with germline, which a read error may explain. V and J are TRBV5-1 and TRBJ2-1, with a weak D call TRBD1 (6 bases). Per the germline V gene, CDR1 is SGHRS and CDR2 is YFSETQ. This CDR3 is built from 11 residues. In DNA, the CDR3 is TGCGCCAGCAGCCTGAAGACAGGTTTAGTCTTC. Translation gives CASSLKTGLVF.

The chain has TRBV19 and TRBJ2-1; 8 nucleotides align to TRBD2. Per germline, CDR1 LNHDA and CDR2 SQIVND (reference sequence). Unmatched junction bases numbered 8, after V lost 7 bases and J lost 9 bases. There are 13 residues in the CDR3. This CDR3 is CASKLAVIGEQFF. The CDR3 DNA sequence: TGTGCCAGTAAACTAGCGGTGATAGGTGAGCAGTTCTTC.

The DNA for the CDR3 is TGTGCCAGCAGCTTAGCAGCGTCCGTAGGCAATGAGCAGTTCTTC. Residues: CASSLAASVGNEQFF. The gene calls are TRBV7-3 and TRBJ2-1; D is uncertain. Germline V gene sequence: CDR1 SGHTA, CDR2 FQGTGA. V dropped 2 bases and J dropped 6 bases, with 14 bases sitting between them. CDR3 length: 15 amino acids.

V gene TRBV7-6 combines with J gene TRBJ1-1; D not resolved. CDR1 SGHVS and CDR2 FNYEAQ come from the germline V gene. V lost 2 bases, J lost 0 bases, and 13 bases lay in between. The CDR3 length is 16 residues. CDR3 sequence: CASSLTKGSMNTEAFF. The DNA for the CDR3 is TGTGCCAGCAGCTTAACTAAAGGGAGTATGAACACTGAAGCTTTCTTT.

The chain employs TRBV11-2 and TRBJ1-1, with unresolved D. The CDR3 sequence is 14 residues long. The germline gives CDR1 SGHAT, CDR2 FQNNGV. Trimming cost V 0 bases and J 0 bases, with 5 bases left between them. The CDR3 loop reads CASSLDQLNTEAFF. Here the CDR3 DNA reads TGTGCCAGCAGCTTAGATCAGTTGAACACTGAAGCTTTCTTT.

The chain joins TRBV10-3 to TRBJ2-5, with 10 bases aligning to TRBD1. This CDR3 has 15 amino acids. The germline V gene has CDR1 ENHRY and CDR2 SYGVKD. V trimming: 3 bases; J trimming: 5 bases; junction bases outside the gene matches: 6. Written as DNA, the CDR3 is TGTGCCATCAGTGAATCTGGGACAGGGGAGGAGACCCAGTACTTC. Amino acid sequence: CAISESGTGEETQYF.

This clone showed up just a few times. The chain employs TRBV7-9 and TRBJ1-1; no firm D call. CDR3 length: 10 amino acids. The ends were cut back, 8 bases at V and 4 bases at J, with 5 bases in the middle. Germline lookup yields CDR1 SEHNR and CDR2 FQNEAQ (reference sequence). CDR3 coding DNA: TGTGCCAGCTCGGGCACTGAAGCTTTCTTT. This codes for CASSGTEAFF.

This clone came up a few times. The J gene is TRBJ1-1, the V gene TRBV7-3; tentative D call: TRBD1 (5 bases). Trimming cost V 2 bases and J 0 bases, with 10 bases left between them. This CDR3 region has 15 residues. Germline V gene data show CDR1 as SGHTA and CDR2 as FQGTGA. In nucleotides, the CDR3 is TGTGCCAGCAGCTTAGAGGGGACCCTGAACACTGAAGCTTTCTTT. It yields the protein CASSLEGTLNTEAFF.

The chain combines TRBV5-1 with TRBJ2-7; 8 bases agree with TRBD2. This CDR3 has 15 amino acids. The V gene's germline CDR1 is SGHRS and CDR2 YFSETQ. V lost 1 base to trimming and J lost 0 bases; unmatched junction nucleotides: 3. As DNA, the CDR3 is TGCGCCAGCAGCTTGACAAGCGGGAGCTCCTACGAGCAGTACTTC. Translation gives CASSLTSGSSYEQYF.

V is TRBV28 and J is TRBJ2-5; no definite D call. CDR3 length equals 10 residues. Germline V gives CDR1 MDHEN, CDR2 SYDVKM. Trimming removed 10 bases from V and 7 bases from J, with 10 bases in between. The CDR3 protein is CATRSWTQYF. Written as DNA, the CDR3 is TGTGCCACCAGATCGTGGACCCAGTACTTC.

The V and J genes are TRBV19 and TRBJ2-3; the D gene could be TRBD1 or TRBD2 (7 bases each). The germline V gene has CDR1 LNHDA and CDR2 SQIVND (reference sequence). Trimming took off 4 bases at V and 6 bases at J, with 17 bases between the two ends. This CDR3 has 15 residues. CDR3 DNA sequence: TGTGCCAGTAGTACGAACAGGGGAGGGAGGGATACGCAGTATTTT. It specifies CASSTNRGGRDTQYF.

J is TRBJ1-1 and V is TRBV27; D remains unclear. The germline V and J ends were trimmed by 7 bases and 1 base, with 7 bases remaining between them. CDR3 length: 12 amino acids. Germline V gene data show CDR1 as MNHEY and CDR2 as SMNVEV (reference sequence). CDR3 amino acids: CASKVGNTEAFF. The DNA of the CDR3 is TGTGCCAGCAAGGTAGGGAACACTGAAGCTTTCTTT.

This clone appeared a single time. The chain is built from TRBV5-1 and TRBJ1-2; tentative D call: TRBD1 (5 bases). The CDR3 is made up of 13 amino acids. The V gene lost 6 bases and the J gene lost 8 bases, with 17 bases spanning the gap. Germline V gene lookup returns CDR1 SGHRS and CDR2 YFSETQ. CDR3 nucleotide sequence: TGCGCCAGCACCCCGTCAGGGTGGGAAGGCTACACCTTC. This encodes CASTPSGWEGYTF.